This T cell receptor beta chain is drawn from a study of cytomegalovirus exposure and HLA in healthy donors. PCR involved 60 Vbeta and 13 Jbeta primers. Method: immunoSEQ multiplex PCR; TCRdb's copy keeps in-frame clones and lacks some. Altogether about 89,000 clones are present, 60% to 80% being singletons, with the ten largest covering 3% to 4.5%. This clone appeared a few times. The CDR3 loop spans 15 amino acids. Germline CDR1 and CDR2: SGHTA and FQGNSA. The V gene end was trimmed by 1 base and the J gene end by 5 bases; junction bases not matched to a gene: 2. The receptor was isolated from a man in his thirties or forties in good health and CMV-seronegative. The source material was PBMCs. This chain uses TRBV7-2 with TRBJ1-4; 9 nucleotides agree with TRBD1. The CDR3 here is CASSLVDRGNEKLFF. The CDR3 bases are TGTGCCAGCAGCTTAGTTGACAGGGGGAATGAAAAACTGTTTTTT.